These T cell receptor beta chains were read from a single sample in a study of blood T cell repertoires in COVID-19. The table came from immunoSEQ multiplex PCR; TCRdb's copy has only in-frame clones and leaves some out. This table has 80,000 to 100,000 clones, approximately 86% appearing once. Sequencing input: peripheral blood. The receptors stem from an elderly woman with acute or convalescent COVID-19. CDR3s include the opening cysteine and the closing phenylalanine or tryptophan. The D gene is left open where the match is weak. Some rows mark clone size as missing; the rest say once, few, many or name a class of expanded clone.

d_gene	v_gene	abundance	j_gene	CDR3nt	CDR3aa
TRBD2	TRBV7-3	.	TRBJ2-3	TGTGCCAGCAGTCCTAATAGCGGGGGGATGTGGAATACGCAGTATTTT	CASSPNSGGMWNTQYF
.	TRBV5-6	.	TRBJ1-4	TGTGCCAGCAGCTCGAGCAGGACATCGGATGAAAAACTGTTTTTT	CASSSSRTSDEKLFF
.	TRBV9	.	TRBJ1-4	TGTGCCAGCAGCTATGCGGGCCGGCAGGGGGAAAAACTGTTTTTT	CASSYAGRQGEKLFF
.	TRBV3-1/TRBV3-2	.	TRBJ2-3	TGTGCCAGCAGCCCAACAGGGGATACGCAGTATTTT	CASSPTGDTQYF
.	TRBV9	once	TRBJ2-3	TGTGCCAGCAGCGTAGAGGGTAGGGGGACCCGCTGGACAGATACGCAGTATTTT	CASSVEGRGTRWTDTQYF
.	TRBV7-2	.	TRBJ1-6	TGTGCCAGCAGCGCCCCCAGGGCCAAGCATTCACCCCTCCACTTT	CASSAPRAKHSPLHF
TRBD2	TRBV19	.	TRBJ2-3	TGTGCCAGTAGTATGCCCTCTGAATCTGCCGGGAGGTTCTTAAACACAGATACGCAGTATTTT	CASSMPSESAGRFLNTDTQYF
TRBD1	TRBV10-3	.	TRBJ2-7	TGTGCCATCAGTGGAATGGCACAGGGGCGCTACGAGCAGTACTTC	CAISGMAQGRYEQYF
TRBD1	TRBV2	.	TRBJ1-2	TGTGCCAGCAGCAGACAGGGGACCAACTATGGCTACACCTTC	CASSRQGTNYGYTF
.	TRBV5-4	.	TRBJ2-1	TGTGCCAGCAGCTTGGGACAAGGCTCCTACAATGAGCAGTTCTTC	CASSLGQGSYNEQFF
TRBD2	TRBV27	.	TRBJ2-5	TGTGCCAGCAGATATAGCGGGGGCCAGCAAGAGACCCAGTACTTC	CASRYSGGQQETQYF
.	TRBV18	.	TRBJ1-4	TGTGCCAGCTCACCCCCCACGGGAAAACTGTTTTTT	CASSPPTGKLFF
.	TRBV7-8	.	TRBJ1-5	TGTGCCAGCAGCTTGGGACTTAGGGGCAATCAGCCCCAGCATTTT	CASSLGLRGNQPQHF
TRBD2	TRBV6-7	.	TRBJ2-7	TGTGCCAGCAGTATTTTAGCGGGGGGACCTGGGAACGAGCAGTACTTC	CASSILAGGPGNEQYF
TRBD1	TRBV2	.	TRBJ1-4	TGTGCCAGCAGGTGGACAGGGGGAGAAAAACTGTTTTTT	CASRWTGGEKLFF
.	TRBV18	.	TRBJ2-2	TGTGCCAGCTCACCGCCCACGGGAGCAGCCACCGGGGAGCTGTTTTTT	CASSPPTGAATGELFF
TRBD1	TRBV25-1	once	TRBJ1-1	TGTGCCAGCAGCCCATCGGGACAGGCTAACACTGAAGCTTTCTTT	CASSPSGQANTEAFF
.	TRBV28	.	TRBJ2-4	TGTGCCAGCAGTTCGGATCCAGGGCCCAGCAGCAAAAACATTCAGTACTTC	CASSSDPGPSSKNIQYF
.	TRBV6-1	.	TRBJ2-7	TGTGCCAGCAGTGAAGTGGTGAGGGGGTCCTACGAGCAGTACTTC	CASSEVVRGSYEQYF
.	TRBV11-3	.	TRBJ2-7	TGTGCCAGCAGCTTGGGGCAGGGGTGGTACGAGCAGTACTTC	CASSLGQGWYEQYF
TRBD1	TRBV5-4	.	TRBJ1-2	TGTGCCAGCAGCTTCCCCGACTTCCGGACAGGGAATCGCTATGGCTACACCTTC	CASSFPDFRTGNRYGYTF
TRBD1	TRBV5-1	.	TRBJ2-7	TGCGCCAGCAGGTTTGGGACAGGCGCCTACGAGCAGTACTTC	CASRFGTGAYEQYF
.	TRBV4-1	.	TRBJ1-5	TGCGCCAGCAGCCAAGAATGGCGGTCCCTGAAGTTTCCCCAGCATTTT	CASSQEWRSLKFPQHF
.	TRBV6-1	few	TRBJ2-6	TGTGCCAGCAGTGAATGGGGGCGCTCTGGGGCCAACGTCCTGACTTTC	CASSEWGRSGANVLTF
TRBD2	TRBV5-4	.	TRBJ2-7	TGTGCCAGCAGCCCTCAGCGGGGGGAGCTCGAGCAGTACTTC	CASSPQRGELEQYF
TRBD1	TRBV24-1	.	TRBJ1-1	TGTGCCACCAGTGATCCCGGGACAGGAGGCACTGAAGCTTTCTTT	CATSDPGTGGTEAFF
.	TRBV28	once	TRBJ1-1	TGTGCCAGCAGTTTAGGCCCAGGGGAGTGGAGAGAAGCTTTCTTT	CASSLGPGEWREAFF
.	TRBV7-9	.	TRBJ2-3	TGTGCCAGCACCCCGAGGTGGGGAGGCACAGATACGCAGTATTTT	CASTPRWGGTDTQYF
.	TRBV2	once	TRBJ2-1	TGTGCCAGCAGTGGGGAGAGGGCTAGGCGAAATGAGCAGTTCTTC	CASSGERARRNEQFF
.	TRBV11-2	.	TRBJ2-2	TGTGCCAGCAGCTTAGACCCCGCCGGGGAGCTGTTTTTT	CASSLDPAGELFF
.	TRBV6-5	medium-sized	TRBJ2-7	TGTGCCAGCAGCCCAATAGGGGCGTTCGACTACGAGCAGTACTTC	CASSPIGAFDYEQYF
TRBD1	TRBV2	.	TRBJ1-2	TGTGCCAGCAGTATTATAGGGACAGGGGGCTATGGCTACACCTTC	CASSIIGTGGYGYTF
TRBD1	TRBV27	.	TRBJ1-2	TGTGCCAGCAGTTCTACAGGGGGCGCGTACGGCTACACCTTC	CASSSTGGAYGYTF
TRBD2	TRBV7-9	.	TRBJ2-3	TGTGCCTATGCGACTCGCGGGGGGGGAGATACGCAGTATTTT	CAYATRGGGDTQYF
.	TRBV18	.	TRBJ2-7	TGTGCCAGCTCAGGTAGACAGGCCCCCGACGAGCAGTACTTC	CASSGRQAPDEQYF
.	TRBV18	.	TRBJ1-4	TGTGCCAGCTCACAACAGACAGCCTCAAATGAAAAACTGTTTTTT	CASSQQTASNEKLFF
.	TRBV28	.	TRBJ1-1	TGTGCCAGCAGTTTGCCCACAAACACTGAAGCTTTCTTT	CASSLPTNTEAFF
.	TRBV10-1	.	TRBJ2-3	TGCGCCAGCAGTGACGGGGGACCTAGCACAGATACGCAGTATTTT	CASSDGGPSTDTQYF
.	TRBV21-1	.	TRBJ2-4	TGTGCCAGCAGCAACGGGAGGGAGTGGGGGCAGTACTTT	CASSNGREWGQYF
.	TRBV9	once	TRBJ2-5	TGTGCCAGCAGCGTAGCGGGGGGCGGGGAGACCCAGTACTTC	CASSVAGGGETQYF
TRBD2	TRBV9	.	TRBJ2-1	TGTGCCAGCAGCGTAGAGCCCGGGGGTAGCGGGGGGGCCGAGCAGTTCTTC	CASSVEPGGSGGAEQFF
.	TRBV6-5	.	TRBJ2-7	TGTGCCAGCACCCGGGACAACTCGTACGAGCAGTACTTC	CASTRDNSYEQYF
.	TRBV9	.	TRBJ2-5	TGTGCCAGTACCCCTCCGGGGGAAGAGACCCAGTACTTC	CASTPPGEETQYF
TRBD1	TRBV24-1	.	TRBJ2-2	TGTGCCACCCACAGGGGCGGGAACACCGGGGAGCTGTTTTTT	CATHRGGNTGELFF
TRBD1	TRBV11-2	.	TRBJ1-1	TGTGCCAGCAGCCAACAGGGGCGCAACACTGAAGCTTTCTTT	CASSQQGRNTEAFF
.	TRBV5-1	.	TRBJ2-1	TGCGCCAGCAGCTTGGACGGGGATTCCTACAATGAGCAGTTCTTC	CASSLDGDSYNEQFF
.	TRBV5-1	.	TRBJ1-6	TGCGCCAGCAGCCAAGACTCTTACTCAGGGGTCACCCTCCACTTT	CASSQDSYSGVTLHF
.	TRBV19	.	TRBJ1-4	TGTGCCAGTAGTATTAAGTGGTCTGAGAAGAGCGAAAAACTGTTTTTT	CASSIKWSEKSEKLFF
.	TRBV19	.	TRBJ2-1	TGTGCCAGTAGCCCCGGACAGAATTACAATGAGCAGTTCTTC	CASSPGQNYNEQFF
TRBD2	TRBV5-1	.	TRBJ2-7	TGCGCCAGCAGCGAAACTAGCGGGGGGTCCTACGAGCAGTACTTC	CASSETSGGSYEQYF
.	TRBV6-5	few	TRBJ1-2	TGTGCCAGCAGTTACAGGTGGGGCAGACCCAACTATGGCTACACCTTC	CASSYRWGRPNYGYTF
.	TRBV28	.	TRBJ2-3	TGTGCCAGCAGTTTTAGTCCAACTAGCACAGATACGCAGTATTTT	CASSFSPTSTDTQYF
.	TRBV3-1/TRBV3-2	.	TRBJ2-7	TGTGCCAGCAGCCTAAGCAGGACCCCGGGGAGGTCCTACGAGCAGTACTTC	CASSLSRTPGRSYEQYF